This is a list of T cell receptor beta chains from one sample in a study of T cells in localized non-small cell lung cancer. Sequencing was performed with immunoSEQ multiplex PCR; in TCRdb, only in-frame clones are kept and a portion is missing. Seen here are around 1,800 clones, about 21% observed once, and the top ten hold approximately 16%. The source was lung tumor tissue, collected before any cancer treatment. The source of these receptors is a male donor older than 55 with stage I lung adenocarcinoma. CDR3s include the opening cysteine and the closing phenylalanine or tryptophan. The order of the fields is J gene, clone size, V gene, D gene, CDR3 protein, CDR3 DNA. A D gene is named only where the DNA matches it firmly. Size tells how often a clone was seen (once, few, many) or the class of an expanded clone, and some rows leave it out.

j_gene: TRBJ1-1
abundance: NA
v_gene: TRBV11-3
d_gene: TRBD1
CDR3aa: CASSLTGAQMTEAFF
CDR3nt: TGTGCCAGCAGCCTGACAGGGGCGCAAATGACTGAAGCTTTCTTT

j_gene: TRBJ1-1
abundance: NA
v_gene: TRBV12-5
d_gene: NA
CDR3aa: CASNRGDTEAFF
CDR3nt: TGTGCCAGCAATCGAGGGGACACTGAAGCTTTCTTT

j_gene: TRBJ2-7
abundance: NA
v_gene: TRBV28
d_gene: NA
CDR3aa: CASSLMGDEQYF
CDR3nt: TGTGCCAGCAGTTTGATGGGGGACGAGCAGTACTTC

j_gene: TRBJ1-6
abundance: few
v_gene: TRBV28
d_gene: NA
CDR3aa: CASSPPQNSPLHF
CDR3nt: TGTGCCAGCAGTCCGCCACAGAATTCACCCCTCCACTTT

j_gene: TRBJ2-1
abundance: large
v_gene: TRBV19
d_gene: TRBD1
CDR3aa: CASKSLWGDREYNEQFF
CDR3nt: TGTGCCAGTAAATCCCTGTGGGGGGACAGGGAATACAATGAGCAGTTCTTC

j_gene: TRBJ1-1
abundance: few
v_gene: TRBV18
d_gene: TRBD1
CDR3aa: CASSRTGRNTEAFF
CDR3nt: TGTGCCAGCTCACGGACAGGGAGGAACACTGAAGCTTTCTTT

j_gene: TRBJ2-1
abundance: NA
v_gene: TRBV6-8
d_gene: TRBD1
CDR3aa: CASSYLDRGQQFF
CDR3nt: TGTGCCAGCAGTTACCTAGACAGGGGCCAGCAGTTCTTC

j_gene: TRBJ2-1
abundance: NA
v_gene: TRBV15
d_gene: NA
CDR3aa: CASSRGSGAYNEQFF
CDR3nt: TGTGCCAGCAGTCGGGGGTCCGGGGCATACAATGAGCAGTTCTTC

j_gene: TRBJ1-1
abundance: NA
v_gene: TRBV19
d_gene: TRBD1
CDR3aa: CASSRRTGRNTEAFF
CDR3nt: TGTGCCAGTAGTAGACGGACAGGCCGAAACACTGAAGCTTTCTTT

j_gene: TRBJ2-7
abundance: NA
v_gene: TRBV6-8
d_gene: NA
CDR3aa: CASSYPTGNEQYF
CDR3nt: TGTGCCAGCAGTTACCCTACAGGGAACGAGCAGTACTTC

j_gene: TRBJ1-5
abundance: NA
v_gene: TRBV19
d_gene: NA
CDR3aa: CASSIGIGGDGNQPQHF
CDR3nt: TGTGCCAGTAGTATTGGGATAGGGGGGGATGGCAATCAGCCCCAGCATTTT

j_gene: TRBJ1-3
abundance: NA
v_gene: TRBV9
d_gene: TRBD1
CDR3aa: CASRDRGPGNTIYF
CDR3nt: TGTGCCAGCAGAGACAGGGGCCCTGGAAACACCATATATTTT

j_gene: TRBJ2-5
abundance: NA
v_gene: TRBV11-3
d_gene: TRBD2
CDR3aa: CASSHGGALIRETQYF
CDR3nt: TGTGCCAGCAGCCACGGGGGGGCCCTGATCCGAGAGACCCAGTACTTC

j_gene: TRBJ2-1
abundance: few
v_gene: TRBV19
d_gene: NA
CDR3aa: CASSSLRGTTYNEQFF
CDR3nt: TGTGCCAGTAGTTCCTTAAGGGGGACGACCTACAATGAGCAGTTCTTC

j_gene: TRBJ2-1
abundance: NA
v_gene: TRBV19
d_gene: NA
CDR3aa: CASSTRDASSYNEQFF
CDR3nt: TGTGCCAGTAGTACCCGGGACGCGAGCTCCTACAATGAGCAGTTCTTC

j_gene: TRBJ2-7
abundance: NA
v_gene: TRBV19
d_gene: NA
CDR3aa: CASSYTAGVYEQYF
CDR3nt: TGTGCCAGTAGTTATACAGCCGGAGTTTACGAGCAGTACTTC

j_gene: TRBJ2-1
abundance: NA
v_gene: TRBV11-3
d_gene: NA
CDR3aa: CASSWISLDNEQFF
CDR3nt: TGTGCCAGCAGCTGGATAAGCCTAGACAATGAGCAGTTCTTC

j_gene: TRBJ2-1
abundance: few
v_gene: TRBV30
d_gene: NA
CDR3aa: CAWSVLTAAYIYNEQFF
CDR3nt: TGTGCCTGGAGTGTACTGACGGCGGCCTACATTTACAATGAGCAGTTCTTC

j_gene: TRBJ2-5
abundance: NA
v_gene: TRBV11-3
d_gene: TRBD2
CDR3aa: CASSGAGSGGGFETQYF
CDR3nt: TGTGCCAGCAGCGGTGCCGGGTCAGGCGGGGGTTTTGAGACCCAGTACTTC

j_gene: TRBJ2-4
abundance: few
v_gene: TRBV25-1
d_gene: NA
CDR3aa: CASSDSALAKNIQYF
CDR3nt: TGTGCCAGCAGTGACAGCGCCCTAGCCAAAAACATTCAGTACTTC

j_gene: TRBJ1-6
abundance: few
v_gene: TRBV6-8
d_gene: NA
CDR3aa: CASSPTGTSYNIARSPLHF
CDR3nt: TGTGCCAGCAGTCCCACCGGGACTTCCTACAATATCGCCCGTTCACCCCTCCACTTT

j_gene: TRBJ1-1
abundance: few
v_gene: TRBV6-8
d_gene: NA
CDR3aa: CASSLTGRNTEAFF
CDR3nt: TGTGCCAGCAGTCTAACAGGGCGAAACACTGAAGCTTTCTTT

j_gene: TRBJ1-2
abundance: once
v_gene: TRBV19
d_gene: NA
CDR3aa: CASTTKEGNYGYTF
CDR3nt: TGTGCCAGTACGACGAAGGAGGGAAACTATGGCTACACCTTC

j_gene: TRBJ2-6
abundance: NA
v_gene: TRBV6-8
d_gene: NA
CDR3aa: CASSYSSASDSGANVLTF
CDR3nt: TGTGCCAGCAGTTACTCGTCGGCATCGGACTCTGGGGCCAACGTCCTGACTTTC

j_gene: TRBJ1-2
abundance: few
v_gene: TRBV11-3
d_gene: NA
CDR3aa: CASSLSRTGYGYTF
CDR3nt: TGTGCCAGCAGCTTATCCAGGACGGGATATGGCTACACCTTC

j_gene: TRBJ2-3
abundance: NA
v_gene: TRBV19
d_gene: NA
CDR3aa: CASSPKMWGGTDTQYF
CDR3nt: TGTGCCAGTAGTCCTAAAATGTGGGGTGGCACAGATACGCAGTATTTT

j_gene: TRBJ1-4
abundance: few
v_gene: TRBV14
d_gene: TRBD1
CDR3aa: CASSRTGVTEKLFF
CDR3nt: TGTGCCAGCAGCCGGACAGGGGTAACTGAAAAACTGTTTTTT

j_gene: TRBJ1-2
abundance: few
v_gene: TRBV27
d_gene: NA
CDR3aa: CASSSDRLYGYTF
CDR3nt: TGTGCCAGCAGCAGTGACAGGCTCTATGGCTACACCTTC